A single sample is the source of the 27 T cell receptor beta chains below, sequenced in a study of CD8+ T cells in alopecia areata. Sample treatment: oral pan-JAK inhibitor, 5-10 mg twice daily. cDNA reverse transcribed from extracted RNA served as the sequencing template. Here immunoSEQ multiplex PCR was the method, and the copy in TCRdb shows in-frame clones only, minus some. This table has about 200,000 clones, about 62% appearing once. The sample here was CD4+ T cells sorted from blood, taken at week 24, from a patient treated with tofacitinib. The receptor source for this set is a human donor with alopecia areata.

This clone was detected only a few times. The chain couples TRBV29-1 to TRBJ1-2; TRBD1 is a possible D gene (6 bases). The CDR3 extends over 12 amino acids. Germline V gives CDR1 SQVTM, CDR2 ANQGSEA. V was pared by 6 bases and J by 6 bases, with 14 bases between. Written as DNA, the CDR3 is TGCAGCGTCCAAGACAGGTTCAATGGCTACACCTTC. Protein sequence: CSVQDRFNGYTF.

This sequence joins TRBV29-1 and TRBJ1-2; TRBD1 might be the D (5 bases). The CDR3 totals 12 residues. Trimming stripped 1 base from V and 8 bases from J, with 11 bases between. The V gene's germline CDR1 is SQVTM and CDR2 ANQGSEA. CDR3 region: CSVEVGGWGYTF. Written as DNA, the CDR3 is TGCAGCGTTGAAGTCGGGGGATGGGGCTACACCTTC.

The chain recombines TRBV2 with TRBJ1-1; 9 nucleotides line up with TRBD1. V dropped 4 bases and J dropped 3; count of bases not matched to a gene: 6. This CDR3 region has 15 residues. Germline lookup yields CDR1 SNHLY and CDR2 FYNNEI. Here the CDR3 DNA reads TGTGCCAGCAGTGGGGACAGGGCAGGTGACACTGAAGCTTTCTTT. It translates to CASSGDRAGDTEAFF.

The genes are TRBV30 and TRBJ1-5, with TRBD1 matching over 9 bases. The J segment lost 6 bases and the V segment lost 0 bases, leaving 3 bases of the junction unmatched. This CDR3 spans 14 amino acids. CDR1 and CDR2 from the germline V gene are GTSNPN and SVGIG (reference sequence). This chain's CDR3 is CAWSVGGQGQPQHF. Here the CDR3 DNA reads TGTGCCTGGAGTGTAGGGGGACAGGGTCAGCCCCAGCATTTT.

The chain employs TRBV10-3 and TRBJ1-5; TRBD1 might be the D (5 bases). CDR1 is ENHRY, CDR2 SYGVKD, per germline. V was clipped by 3 bases and J by 1 base, with 7 bases between them. The CDR3 runs 14 residues. The DNA for the CDR3 is TGTGCCATCAGTGAAAGGGGAAGCAATCAGCCCCAGCATTTT. The encoded protein is CAISERGSNQPQHF.

CDR3 coding DNA: TGTGCCAGCTCACCACGGAACCAAGAGACCCAGTACTTC. This sequence encodes CASSPRNQETQYF. This rearrangement joins TRBV18 to TRBJ2-5; D is uncertain. The CDR3 sequence is 13 residues long. CDR1 and CDR2 from the germline V gene are KGHSH and LQKENI. The V gene lost 1 base and the J gene lost 0 bases, with 3 bases spanning the gap. The full variable domain, rest sourced from reference TRBV18 and TRBJ2-5, is NAGVMQNPRHLVRRRGQEARLRCSPMKGHSHVYWYRQLPEEGLKFMVYLQKENIIDESGMPKERFSAEFPKEGPSILRIQQVVRGDSAAYFCASSPRNQETQYFGPGTRLLVL.

This clone showed up just a few times. This same CDR3 is encoded by further DNA sequences in the sample. V usage is TRBV6-1 and J usage is TRBJ1-5, with 8 bases lining up with TRBD1. CDR3 length: 15 amino acids. Unmatched junction bases numbered 2, after V lost 0 bases and J lost 4 bases. Germline V gene sequence: CDR1 MNHNS, CDR2 SASEGT. CDR3: CASSEAQGVNQPQHF. CDR3 in DNA: TGTGCCAGCAGTGAAGCACAGGGGGTGAATCAGCCCCAGCATTTT.

In DNA, the CDR3 is TGTGCCAGCAGTGCACCGGGACAAAATGGCTACACCTTC. Translation: CASSAPGQNGYTF. The V call is TRBV25-1, the J call TRBJ1-2, with D possibly TRBD1 on 6 matching bases. The V gene lost 4 bases and the J gene lost 6 bases, with 12 bases spanning the gap. The CDR3 covers 13 residues. CDR1 MGHDK and CDR2 SYGVNS come from the germline V gene.

The chain has TRBV18 and TRBJ1-2; 7 positions agree with TRBD1. The CDR3 runs 13 residues. V dropped 5 bases and J dropped 3; count of bases not matched to a gene: 3. Germline V CDR1 and CDR2: KGHSH, LQKENI. The CDR3 reads CASSTTGDYGYTF. The CDR3 coding sequence is TGTGCCAGCTCAACAACAGGGGACTATGGCTACACCTTC.

This clone was seen only a few times. This chain uses TRBV7-3 with TRBJ1-1, with a tentative D call TRBD1 (6 bases). The V gene lost 3 bases and the J gene lost 4 bases, with 9 bases spanning the gap. Germline V gene data show CDR1 as SGHTA and CDR2 as FQGTGA. This CDR3 contains 13 residues. The CDR3 sequence: CASSFGGGTEAFF. CDR3 DNA sequence: TGTGCCAGCAGCTTTGGAGGGGGCACTGAAGCTTTCTTT.

Here the CDR3 DNA reads TGCGCCAGCAGACTCAAAACAGGGGGCCCCTACGAGCAGTACTTC. It yields the protein CASRLKTGGPYEQYF. J is TRBJ2-7 and V is TRBV4-3; 9 bases are a match to TRBD1. From germline, CDR1 is LGHNA and CDR2 YSLEER. The CDR3 totals 15 residues. V lost 6 bases, J lost 2 bases, and 8 bases stayed unmatched.

The CDR3 bases are TGCGCCAGCAGTCAAACCCCCCCGTGCTTGACCGTCGAGCAGTACTTC. Protein sequence: CASSQTPPCLTVEQYF. The genes are TRBV23-1 and TRBJ2-7; no clear D gene. TRBV23-1 is labeled an ORF, and its function is uncertain. The CDR3 loop spans 16 amino acids. V lost 2 bases and J lost 6, with 20 bases in between.

The V gene is TRBV27, the J gene TRBJ2-1; the match to TRBD1 covers 9 bases. The CDR3 has 15 residues. Germline V CDR1 and CDR2: MNHEY, SMNVEV (reference sequence). With 2 bases clipped from V and 5 bases from J, the junction kept 4 bases outside the gene matches. The CDR3 is CASSLGQGRNNEQFF. The CDR3 DNA is TGTGCCAGCAGTTTAGGACAGGGGAGGAACAATGAGCAGTTCTTC.

V gene TRBV5-4 combines with J gene TRBJ2-5; TRBD1 agrees at 8 bases. V dropped 1 base and J dropped 3; count of bases not matched to a gene: 2. CDR1 is SGHNT, CDR2 YYREEE, per germline (reference sequence). The CDR3 totals 14 residues. Here the CDR3 reads CASSLKQGEETQYF. The CDR3 DNA sequence: TGTGCCAGCAGCTTGAAACAGGGGGAAGAGACCCAGTACTTC.

The rearrangement links TRBV7-9 to TRBJ1-1; 10 nucleotides match TRBD1. Germline CDR1 reads SEHNR; CDR2 reads FQNEAQ (reference sequence). The length of the CDR3 is 14 residues. The CDR3 loop is CATGGTGANTEAFF. CDR3 bases: TGTGCTACAGGGGGGACAGGGGCGAACACTGAAGCTTTCTTT.

This chain joins TRBV27 and TRBJ2-3, with 7 bases identical to TRBD2. CDR1 is MNHEY and CDR2 is SMNVEV in the germline V gene (reference sequence). The CDR3 length is 17 residues. After removal of 2 bases from V and 2 bases from J, the junction contained 10 bases not matched to a gene. CDR3 amino acids: CASSLRYSGTYTDTQYF. The CDR3 nucleotides are TGTGCCAGCAGTTTAAGATACAGCGGGACCTACACAGATACGCAGTATTTT.

This clone was found a few times. The chain has TRBV14 and TRBJ2-5, with D perhaps given as TRBD1 or TRBD2 (5 bases each). The V gene lost 1 base and the J gene lost 2 bases, with 17 bases spanning the gap. Germline V gives CDR1 SGHDN, CDR2 FVKESK. This CDR3 comprises 17 residues. CDR3 nucleotides: TGTGCCAGCAGCCAAGTTCGAATGGGGGACCCACAAGAGACCCAGTACTTC. Its translation: CASSQVRMGDPQETQYF.

The rearrangement uses TRBV2 and TRBJ2-5, with TRBD1 as a possible D gene (6 bases). The germline CDR1 and CDR2 sequences are SNHLY and FYNNEI. The CDR3 has 15 amino acids. Trimming removed 2 bases at V and 1 base at J, with 11 bases between. CDR3 protein: CASSELRTAQETQYF. In DNA form, the CDR3 reads TGTGCCAGCAGTGAATTAAGGACAGCCCAAGAGACCCAGTACTTC.

The rearrangement links TRBV29-1 to TRBJ1-2; the match to TRBD1 covers 7 bases. V gave up 0 bases and J gave up 6 bases; unmatched junction bases: 7. CDR1 is SQVTM, CDR2 ANQGSEA, per germline. The CDR3 is 14 residues long. Here the CDR3 DNA reads TGCAGCGTTGAAGAGAACAGGGGAGGCAATGGCTACACCTTC. It is translated as CSVEENRGGNGYTF.

The CDR3 spells CASSFRTTGGGTGELFF. CDR3 nucleotide sequence: TGTGCCAGCAGCTTTCGAACGACAGGGGGCGGCACCGGGGAGCTGTTTTTT. V gene TRBV7-2 combines with J gene TRBJ2-2; 10 nucleotides match TRBD1. This CDR3 is 17 amino acids long. Trimming took 3 bases from V and 4 from J; bases not matched to a gene: 8. CDR1 SGHTA and CDR2 FQGNSA come from the germline V gene.

This chain connects TRBV7-2 to TRBJ2-7; D unresolved. This CDR3 has 16 residues. In germline, CDR1 is SGHTA, CDR2 FQGNSA. Between the trimmed V and J ends, which lost 0 bases and 1 base, there was a span of 13 bases. CDR3 sequence reads: CASSLAGADPSYEQYF. CDR3 bases: TGTGCCAGCAGCTTAGCTGGAGCCGACCCGTCCTACGAGCAGTACTTC.

Concerning this clone itself: The identical CDR3 is also encoded by other nucleotide sequences in the sample. The gene calls are TRBV5-1 and TRBJ2-5; D is uncertain. Germline-derived CDR1 and CDR2 are SGHRS and YFSETQ. This CDR3 is 13 amino acids long. Trimming took off 1 base at V and 2 bases at J, with 6 bases between the two ends. The CDR3: CASSLRAQETQYF. The CDR3 DNA reads TGCGCCAGCAGCTTGCGGGCTCAAGAGACCCAGTACTTC.

The chain employs TRBV18 and TRBJ2-5; D not certain. Trimming removed 0 bases at V and 1 base at J, with 6 bases between. CDR3 length equals 14 residues. CDR1 KGHSH and CDR2 LQKENI come from the germline V gene. CDR3 in amino acids: CASSPPGRQETQYF. CDR3 nucleotide sequence: TGTGCCAGCTCACCACCGGGCCGCCAAGAGACCCAGTACTTC.

This clone is a singleton in its sample. V is TRBV9 and J is TRBJ2-1; no clear D. This CDR3 contains 14 residues. Germline assignment: CDR1 SGDLS and CDR2 YYNGEE. V lost 3 bases and J lost 6, with 13 bases in between. The chain's CDR3 is CASSGMTGPNEQFF. The CDR3 coding sequence is TGTGCCAGCAGCGGGATGACTGGGCCCAATGAGCAGTTCTTC.

This clone turned up a few times. CDR3: CSSPGLAGATDTQYF. CDR3 sequence (DNA): TGCAGCTCCCCCGGACTAGCGGGGGCCACAGATACGCAGTATTTT. The chain employs TRBV29-1 and TRBJ2-3; 13 positions agree with TRBD2. The germline CDR1 and CDR2 sequences are SQVTM and ANQGSEA. This CDR3 spans 15 amino acids. Germline trimming cut 8 bases from V and 2 bases from J; bases unmatched to any gene: 7.

This clone was seen a handful of times. The chain links TRBV6-5 to TRBJ2-3, with D hard to call. The CDR3 sequence is 14 residues long. Germline CDR1 MNHEY, CDR2 SVGAGI. Trimming took 6 bases from V and 1 from J, leaving 11 bases between them. The CDR3: CASSLVKGTDTQYF. Written as DNA, the CDR3 is TGTGCCAGCAGCCTAGTTAAGGGCACAGATACGCAGTATTTT.

The chain is built from TRBV30 and TRBJ2-5; D unresolved. The CDR3 covers 12 residues. The V end lost 2 bases, the J end lost 5 bases, and 9 bases lay between the germline ends. Looked up from germline, CDR1 is GTSNPN and CDR2 is SVGIG (reference sequence). The CDR3 DNA reads TGTGCCTGGAGTAGGGATTGGGAGACCCAGTACTTC. This codes for CAWSRDWETQYF.